Each of the 29 T cell receptor beta chains below was sequenced from the same sample in a study of diagnostic markers for celiac disease (dated by TCRdb to 2018 to 2020). Sequencing used an Illumina MiSeq. With the reads reprocessed by TCRdb, a single entry stands for each CDR3 protein sequence and no DNA is reported. Per the sample table, the count is 350 to 450 distinct CDR3 sequences. The ten most abundant clones make up roughly 45% of the sample. Material: either unsorted cells or a sorted T cell fraction (not recorded which). The source is a human donor. This table probably holds off-target reads from a library built for another chain.

V and J are TRBV4-3 and TRBJ2-7. The CDR3 contains 14 residues. Germline V gene data show CDR1 as LGHNA and CDR2 as YSLEER. CDR3 in amino acids: CASSQGTVSYEQYF.

Its frequency marks this clonotype as medium-sized (0.01 to 0.1%). V usage is TRBV11-2 and J usage is TRBJ2-1; TCRdb lists TRBD2, though no DNA is available to test this call. Germline CDR1 SGHAT, CDR2 FQNNGV. The CDR3 contains 15 residues. CDR3 protein: CASSFGRGSYNEQFF.

This clonotype is labeled large based on frequency. The chain carries TRBV18 and TRBJ2-7. Germline values: CDR1 KGHSH, CDR2 LQKENI. CDR3 length: 14 amino acids. CDR3 protein: CASSEATDSYEQYF.

The chain has TRBV30 and TRBJ1-1; with no DNA, the TCRdb D assignment of TRBD1 cannot be verified. The germline gives CDR1 GTSNPN, CDR2 SVGIG (reference sequence). The CDR3 sequence is 14 residues long. The CDR3 region is CAWRTGLRNTEAFF.

This clonotype counts as large by frequency. The V gene is TRBV20-1, the J gene TRBJ1-4. Germline V gives CDR1 DFQATT, CDR2 SNEGSKA (reference sequence). The CDR3 totals 15 residues. This CDR3 reads CSARSYRLYNEKLFF.

By frequency, this clonotype registers hyperexpanded. The chain joins TRBV20-1 to TRBJ2-7; lacking DNA, the TRBD1 call made by TCRdb goes unchecked. There are 11 residues in the CDR3. Germline V gives CDR1 DFQATT, CDR2 SNEGSKA (reference sequence). The CDR3: CSARPLEEQYF.

This clonotype counts as medium-sized by frequency. The J gene is TRBJ1-6, the V gene TRBV9; lacking DNA, the TRBD1 call made by TCRdb goes unchecked. The length of the CDR3 is 15 residues. The germline V gene has CDR1 SGDLS and CDR2 YYNGEE. The CDR3 sequence: CASSVEPGRGTPLHF.

Here the CDR3 reads CASSEDRPTRGTGYTF. This chain links TRBV2 with TRBJ1-2; TCRdb reports TRBD1, a call that lacks DNA to check it against. The CDR3 extends over 16 amino acids. Germline V gives CDR1 SNHLY, CDR2 FYNNEI.

Frequency places this clonotype as large (0.1 to 1%). The V call is TRBV2, the J call TRBJ1-5; TCRdb indicates TRBD1, and absent DNA this call remains unverified. The CDR3 spans 14 residues. Germline CDR1 and CDR2: SNHLY and FYNNEI. This chain's CDR3 is CASSEQGTEQPQHF.

This clonotype registers medium-sized by frequency. The rearrangement links TRBV7-2 to TRBJ1-1. Germline V lookup: CDR1 SGHTA, CDR2 FQGNSA. The CDR3 extends over 13 amino acids. The CDR3 sequence: CASSLGTQRTAFF.

CDR3 region: CASSLELANNEQFF. This chain connects TRBV7-2 to TRBJ2-1; TCRdb lists TRBD2, though no DNA is available to test this call. The CDR3 is 14 amino acids. The germline V gene encodes CDR1 SGHTA and CDR2 FQGNSA.

This chain uses TRBV24-1 with TRBJ2-4; TCRdb's D call, TRBD1, is unchecked because there is no DNA. The CDR3 loop spans 15 amino acids. Per the germline V gene, CDR1 is KGHDR and CDR2 is SFDVKD. The CDR3 is CATSDGDREVDIQYF.

This clonotype ranks as medium-sized in terms of frequency. The V and J genes are TRBV11-2 and TRBJ2-1. The CDR3 sequence is 11 residues long. Germline V gene sequence: CDR1 SGHAT, CDR2 FQNNGV. Here the CDR3 reads CASRIYNEQFF.

According to its frequency, this clonotype is medium-sized. This chain joins TRBV18 and TRBJ1-1. The CDR3 is 14 residues long. Germline CDR1 is KGHSH and CDR2 is LQKENI. The CDR3 region is CASSPGPVEGEAFF.

Considering frequency, this clonotype is large. The chain links TRBV28 to TRBJ2-5; TCRdb lists TRBD1, though no DNA is available to test this call. Germline loops: CDR1 MDHEN, CDR2 SYDVKM. The length of the CDR3 is 15 residues. This CDR3 is CASTILGGAGETQYF.

This clonotype is called large based on its frequency. This chain links TRBV29-1 with TRBJ2-3; TCRdb reports TRBD1, a call that lacks DNA to check it against. From germline, CDR1 is SQVTM and CDR2 ANQGSEA. The CDR3 is 18 residues long. The CDR3 reads CSVGGDRGLSYSTDTQYF.

Measured by frequency, this clonotype is medium-sized. V and J are TRBV28 and TRBJ2-6; lacking DNA, the TRBD1 call made by TCRdb goes unchecked. CDR1 and CDR2 (germline): MDHEN, SYDVKM. The CDR3 consists of 14 residues. The chain's CDR3 is CATLLSGGANVLTF.

The gene calls are TRBV4-2 and TRBJ2-3; TCRdb lists TRBD1, though no DNA is available to test this call. The CDR3 has 13 amino acids. CDR1 LGHNA and CDR2 YNFKEQ come from the germline V gene. The CDR3 loop is CASSQQGADTQYF.

Frequency places this clonotype as medium-sized. The J gene is TRBJ2-1, the V gene TRBV5-6; TCRdb's D call, TRBD2, is unchecked because there is no DNA. Germline values: CDR1 SGHDT, CDR2 YYEEEE. The CDR3 has 16 residues. This CDR3 reads CASSPRPVGGYNEQFF.

This clonotype is identified as medium-sized from frequency. The chain employs TRBV7-3 and TRBJ2-3; the TCRdb D gene call, TRBD2, has no DNA to confirm it. Germline CDR1 reads SGHTA; CDR2 reads FQGTGA. The CDR3 spans 16 residues. CDR3 loop: CASSLSSGSNTDTQYF. Full variable domain (outside the CDR3, taken from reference TRBV7-3 and TRBJ2-3): GAGVSQTPSNKVTEKGKYVELRCDPISGHTALYWYRQSLGQGPEFLIYFQGTGAADDSGLPNDRFFAVRPEGSVSTLKIQRTERGDSAVYLCASSLSSGSNTDTQYFGPGTRLTVL.

According to its frequency, this clonotype is hyperexpanded (1% or more). This chain connects TRBV30 to TRBJ2-7; TCRdb picks TRBD1, but there is no DNA to check that call. Germline V CDR1 and CDR2: GTSNPN, SVGIG (reference sequence). This CDR3 has 13 residues. The CDR3 reads CAWDRSPSYEQYF. The whole variable domain, filled in from reference TRBV30 and TRBJ2-7, reads SQTIHQWPATLVQPVGSPLSLECTVEGTSNPNLYWYRQAAGRGLQLLFYSVGIGQISSEVPQNLSASRPQDRQFILSSKKLLLSDSGFYLCAWDRSPSYEQYFGPGTRLTVT.

The chain employs TRBV29-1 and TRBJ2-1; lacking DNA, the TRBD1 call made by TCRdb goes unchecked. Germline CDR1 SQVTM, CDR2 ANQGSEA. The length of the CDR3 is 12 residues. CDR3 region: CSAPGSPGEQFF.

This clonotype counts as medium-sized by frequency. V gene TRBV12-3 or TRBV12-4 combines with J gene TRBJ2-1; TCRdb's D call of TRBD1 is untestable without DNA. The CDR3 runs 15 residues. CDR3 in amino acids: CASSSQQGAGNEQFF.

V gene TRBV19 combines with J gene TRBJ2-1. Germline CDR1 is LNHDA and CDR2 is SQIVND (reference sequence). The CDR3 sequence is 13 residues long. The CDR3 sequence is CATCPGSYNEQFF.

Considering frequency, this clonotype is medium-sized. The chain combines TRBV30 with TRBJ1-4. CDR1 is GTSNPN and CDR2 is SVGIG in the germline V gene (reference sequence). The CDR3 sequence is 13 residues long. CDR3 residues: CAWSETSREKLFF.

By frequency, this clonotype is medium-sized. The genes are TRBV5-4 and TRBJ1-2; TCRdb gives TRBD1 as the D gene, but with no DNA this cannot be confirmed. Germline V gene sequence: CDR1 SGHNT, CDR2 YYREEE (reference sequence). The CDR3 is 15 residues long. CDR3: CASSLTVRGDYGYTF.

V and J are TRBV6-2 or TRBV6-3 and TRBJ1-5; without DNA, the TCRdb call of TRBD1 cannot be checked. Germline V gene data show CDR1 as MNHEY and CDR2 as SVGEGT. This CDR3 has 16 amino acids. The CDR3 here is CASTSRGPSSNQPQHF.

This clonotype is labeled medium-sized based on frequency. The V and J genes are TRBV18 and TRBJ1-2; TCRdb names TRBD1, which stays unverified in the absence of DNA. The CDR3 length is 15 residues. Germline V gene lookup returns CDR1 KGHSH and CDR2 LQKENI. The CDR3 loop is CASSPRTGEDYGYTF.

This clonotype registers hyperexpanded by frequency. This CDR3 reads CASRNKTSGVGEQFF. The J gene is TRBJ2-1, the V gene TRBV5-1; the D gene TCRdb calls, TRBD2, cannot be checked with no DNA. CDR3 length equals 15 residues. The germline gives CDR1 SGHRS, CDR2 YFSETQ. The full variable domain, with the rest looked up from reference TRBV5-1 and TRBJ2-1, is KAGVTQTPRYLIKTRGQQVTLSCSPISGHRSVSWYQQTPGQGLQFLFEYFSETQRNKGNFPGRFSGRQFSNSRSEMNVSTLELGDSALYLCASRNKTSGVGEQFFGPGTRLTVL.